A selection of T cell receptor beta chains follows, all from one sample in a study of blood T cell repertoires in COVID-19. Clones were read by immunoSEQ multiplex PCR, and TCRdb kept only the in-frame ones, dropping some. The table has fewer than 350,000 clones, approximately 87% seen once. The sequencing input was peripheral blood. All receptors derive from a woman aged 25 to 39 with COVID-19, enrolled during active disease. Each CDR3 is given with its conserved first and last residue. The D gene is left open where the match is weak. Only some rows state a clone size, as once, few, many or a class for expanded clones.

v_gene	j_gene	abundance	d_gene	CDR3nt	CDR3aa
TRBV2	TRBJ2-3	.	TRBD2	TGTGCCAGCAGTGAGGGACTAGCGGGGGGGAGCACAGATACGCAGTATTTT	CASSEGLAGGSTDTQYF
TRBV19	TRBJ2-4	.	.	TGTGCCAGTAGTGGTGGTGGGGGCGCGGACATTCAGTACTTC	CASSGGGGADIQYF
TRBV5-1	TRBJ2-2	few	.	TGCGCCAGCAGCTCAGGACCCACGAGCGGAGGCGCGAACACCGGGGAGCTGTTTTTT	CASSSGPTSGGANTGELFF
TRBV7-2	TRBJ1-5	.	TRBD1	TGTGCCAGCAGCTTAGGCCTAGGTTTAGGGGGCTGTTTCAATCAGCCCCAGCATTTT	CASSLGLGLGGCFNQPQHF
TRBV29-1	TRBJ2-2	.	TRBD1	TGCAGCGTTACTGGATTTCTTGGGACAGCCACGGGGACCGGGGAGCTGTTTTTT	CSVTGFLGTATGTGELFF
TRBV27	TRBJ2-2	.	.	TGTGCCAGCAGCATCGGGGGTCTCGGGGAGCTGTTTTTT	CASSIGGLGELFF
TRBV7-2	TRBJ1-2	.	.	TGTGCCAGCAGCTTGGGCGGGGGGGCCGGAGGCTACACCTTC	CASSLGGGAGGYTF
TRBV7-9	TRBJ1-1	.	TRBD1	TGTGCCAGCAGCTTAGGGACAGGGATCATGAACACTGAAGCTTTCTTT	CASSLGTGIMNTEAFF
TRBV6-1	TRBJ2-5	once	.	TGTGCGGGGGGGCGGGAGACCCAGTACTTC	CAGGRETQYF
TRBV5-6	TRBJ2-5	.	TRBD2	TGTGCCAGCAGCTTGGCCGGGTATTCCACTAGCGGTGGGTCGGAGGCCCAGTACTTC	CASSLAGYSTSGGSEAQYF